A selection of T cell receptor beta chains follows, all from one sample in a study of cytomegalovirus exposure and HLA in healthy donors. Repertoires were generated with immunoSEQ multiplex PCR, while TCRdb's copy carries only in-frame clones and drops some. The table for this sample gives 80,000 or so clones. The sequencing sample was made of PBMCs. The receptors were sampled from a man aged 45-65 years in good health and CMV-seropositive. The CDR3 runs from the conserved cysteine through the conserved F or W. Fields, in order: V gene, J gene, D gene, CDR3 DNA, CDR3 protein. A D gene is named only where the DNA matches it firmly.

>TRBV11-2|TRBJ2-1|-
TGTGCCAGCAGCCCTTGGCGGGGGCAGGGGGCTTTGAATGAGCAGTTCTTC
CASSPWRGQGALNEQFF
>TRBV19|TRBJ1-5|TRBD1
TGTGCCAGTAGTCTCCCAATAGGGGACAGGAGAAATCAGCCCCAGCATTTT
CASSLPIGDRRNQPQHF
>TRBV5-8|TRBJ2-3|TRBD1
TGTGCCAGCAGCCCCGGGACAGGGGGGACCACAGATACGCAGTATTTT
CASSPGTGGTTDTQYF
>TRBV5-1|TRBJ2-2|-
TGCGCCAGCAGCTTGGATACAGGGACGAACACCGGGGAGCTGTTTTTT
CASSLDTGTNTGELFF
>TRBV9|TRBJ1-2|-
TGTGCCAGCAGCGCAGGGGCGAACTATGGCTACACCTTC
CASSAGANYGYTF
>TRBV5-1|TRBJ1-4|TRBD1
TGCGCCAGCAGTCCATACAGGGGAGCGGGTGAAAAACTGTTTTTT
CASSPYRGAGEKLFF
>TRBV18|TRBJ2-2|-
TGTGCCAGCTCACCGGGACAGAACACCGGGGAGCTGTTTTTT
CASSPGQNTGELFF
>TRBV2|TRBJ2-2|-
TGTGCCAGCAGTGAAGCTGTGGGAGCCGGGGAGCTGTTTTTT
CASSEAVGAGELFF
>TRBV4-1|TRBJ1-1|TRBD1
TGCGCCAGTACTCGTAATTGGGACAGGTCTACTGAAGCTTTCTTT
CASTRNWDRSTEAFF
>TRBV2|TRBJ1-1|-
TGTGCCAGCAGTGAACGCACAGGGTCGAACACTGAAGCTTTCTTT
CASSERTGSNTEAFF
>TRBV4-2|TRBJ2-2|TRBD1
TGTGCCAGCAGCCAACACAGGGGGCCAGAGAACACCGGGGAGCTGTTTTTT
CASSQHRGPENTGELFF
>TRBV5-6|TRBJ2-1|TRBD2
TGTGCCAGCAGCCCCCGTGGGAGGGGATCTTGGGAGCAGTTCTTC
CASSPRGRGSWEQFF
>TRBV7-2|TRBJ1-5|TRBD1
TGTGCCAGCAGCTTAAGACAGGGGGACAATCAGCCCCAGCATTTT
CASSLRQGDNQPQHF
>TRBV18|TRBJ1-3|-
TGTGCCAGCTCACCAGAGAACACCATATATTTT
CASSPENTIYF
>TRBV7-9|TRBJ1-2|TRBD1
TGTGCCAGCAGCACCCGGACAGGAAGCTATGGCTACACCTTC
CASSTRTGSYGYTF
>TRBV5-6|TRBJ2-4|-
TGTGCCAGCAGCCCTAGGACAGCCGATCTAGCCAAAAACATTCAGTACTTC
CASSPRTADLAKNIQYF
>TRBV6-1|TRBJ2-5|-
TGTGCCAGCAGTGAATATTCATCAGGGCAAGAGACCCAGTACTTC
CASSEYSSGQETQYF
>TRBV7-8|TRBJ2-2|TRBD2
TGTGCCAGCAGCTTAACGAGCGGGAGACCTAACACCGGGGAGCTGTTTTTT
CASSLTSGRPNTGELFF
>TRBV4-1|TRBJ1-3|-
TGCGCCAGCAGCCAACCCACAGGTTACTCTGGAAACACCATATATTTT
CASSQPTGYSGNTIYF
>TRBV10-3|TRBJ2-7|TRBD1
TGTGCCATCAGGCCAGCGGGGACAGGGGGCGACGAGCAGTACTTC
CAIRPAGTGGDEQYF
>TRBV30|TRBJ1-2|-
TGTGCCTGGAGTAGGCGCAGGCACGGCTACACCTTC
CAWSRRRHGYTF
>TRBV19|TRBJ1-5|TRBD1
TGTGCCAGTACTCCATCAGGGGGCGGAAGCAATCAGCCCCAGCATTTT
CASTPSGGGSNQPQHF
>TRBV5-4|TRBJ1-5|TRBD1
TGTGCCAGCAGCTTGGGAAGGGACAGGGACCAGCCCCAGCATTTT
CASSLGRDRDQPQHF
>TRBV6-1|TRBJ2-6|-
TGTGCCAGCAGTGTTTCGGTCCATCTAGGGGCCAACGTCCTGACTTTC
CASSVSVHLGANVLTF
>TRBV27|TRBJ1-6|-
TGTGCCAGCAGAAACTGGGGGCAGAACCAAAATAATTCACCCCTCCACTTT
CASRNWGQNQNNSPLHF
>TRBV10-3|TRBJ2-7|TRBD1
TGTGCCATCAGTGAGCTCGGGACAGTCTACGAGCAGTACTTC
CAISELGTVYEQYF
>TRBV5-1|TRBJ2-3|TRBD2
TGCGCCAGCAGCCGAGTCCCTAGCGGGAGACCAGATACGCAGTATTTT
CASSRVPSGRPDTQYF
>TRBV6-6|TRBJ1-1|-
TGTGCCAGCAGTCCCCCGCCCATTTTACGGGGTGAAGCTTTCTTT
CASSPPPILRGEAFF
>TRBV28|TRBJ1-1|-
TGTGCCAGCAGTTTACTTTCGAACACTGAAGCTTTCTTT
CASSLLSNTEAFF